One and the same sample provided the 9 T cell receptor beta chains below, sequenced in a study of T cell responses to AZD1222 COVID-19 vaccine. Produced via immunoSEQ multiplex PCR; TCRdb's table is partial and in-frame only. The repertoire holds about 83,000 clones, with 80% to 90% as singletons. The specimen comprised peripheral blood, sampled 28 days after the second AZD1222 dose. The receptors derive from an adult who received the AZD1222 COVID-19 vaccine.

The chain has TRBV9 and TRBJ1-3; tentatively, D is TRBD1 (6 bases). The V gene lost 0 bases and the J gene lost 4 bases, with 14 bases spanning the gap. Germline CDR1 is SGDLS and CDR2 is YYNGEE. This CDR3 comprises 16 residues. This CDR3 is CASSVGLGAGGNTIYF. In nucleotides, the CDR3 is TGTGCCAGCAGCGTAGGGCTGGGGGCGGGAGGAAACACCATATATTTT.

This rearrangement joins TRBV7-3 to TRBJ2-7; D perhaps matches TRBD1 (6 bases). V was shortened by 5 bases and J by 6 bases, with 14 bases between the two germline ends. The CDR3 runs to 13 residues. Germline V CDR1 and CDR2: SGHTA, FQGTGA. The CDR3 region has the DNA TGTGCCAGCAGCCAAAACAGGGCGGGCGAGCAGTACTTC. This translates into CASSQNRAGEQYF.

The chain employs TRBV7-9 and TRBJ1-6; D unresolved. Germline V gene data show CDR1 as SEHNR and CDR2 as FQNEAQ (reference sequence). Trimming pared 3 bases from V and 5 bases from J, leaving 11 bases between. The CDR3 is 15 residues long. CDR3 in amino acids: CASSLRAVDNSPLHF. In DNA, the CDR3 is TGTGCCAGCAGCTTGAGGGCAGTCGATAATTCACCCCTCCACTTT.

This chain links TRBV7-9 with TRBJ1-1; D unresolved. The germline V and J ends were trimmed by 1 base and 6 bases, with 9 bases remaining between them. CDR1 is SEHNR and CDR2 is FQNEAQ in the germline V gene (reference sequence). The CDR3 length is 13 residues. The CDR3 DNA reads TGTGCCAGCAGCTTAGGGATAAGCGCTGAAGCTTTCTTT. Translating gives CASSLGISAEAFF.

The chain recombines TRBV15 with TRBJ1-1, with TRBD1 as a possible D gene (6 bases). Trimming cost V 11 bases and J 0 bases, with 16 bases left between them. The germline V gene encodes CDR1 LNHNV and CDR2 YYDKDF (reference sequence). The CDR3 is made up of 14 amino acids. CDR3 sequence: CAASGVNVNTEAFF. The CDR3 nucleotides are TGTGCCGCGTCAGGGGTAAATGTGAACACTGAAGCTTTCTTT. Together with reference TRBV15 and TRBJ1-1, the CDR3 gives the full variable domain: DAMVIQNPRYQVTQFGKPVTLSCSQTLNHNVMYWYQQKSSQAPKLLFHYYDKDFNNEADTPDNFQSRRPNTSFCFLDIRSPGLGDTAMYLCAASGVNVNTEAFFGQGTRLTVV.

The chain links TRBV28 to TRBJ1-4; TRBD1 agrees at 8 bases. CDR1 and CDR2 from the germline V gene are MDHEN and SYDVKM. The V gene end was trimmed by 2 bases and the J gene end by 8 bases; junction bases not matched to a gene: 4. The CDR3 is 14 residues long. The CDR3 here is CASSLGTGGEKLFF. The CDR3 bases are TGTGCCAGCAGTTTAGGGACAGGTGGGGAAAAACTGTTTTTT.

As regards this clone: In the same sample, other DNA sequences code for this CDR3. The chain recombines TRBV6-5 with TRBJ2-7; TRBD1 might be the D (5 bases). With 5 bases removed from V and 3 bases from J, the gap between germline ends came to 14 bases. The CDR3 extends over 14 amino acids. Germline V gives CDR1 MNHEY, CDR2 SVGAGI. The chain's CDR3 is CASSPGQGSYEQYF. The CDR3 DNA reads TGTGCCAGCAGTCCTGGGCAGGGCAGCTACGAGCAGTACTTC.

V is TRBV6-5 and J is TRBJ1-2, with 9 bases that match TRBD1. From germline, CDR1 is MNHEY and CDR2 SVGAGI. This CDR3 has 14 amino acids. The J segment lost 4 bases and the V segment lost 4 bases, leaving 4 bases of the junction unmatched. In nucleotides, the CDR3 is TGTGCCAGCAGTTCCACAGGGGGCATCTATGGCTACACCTTC. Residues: CASSSTGGIYGYTF.

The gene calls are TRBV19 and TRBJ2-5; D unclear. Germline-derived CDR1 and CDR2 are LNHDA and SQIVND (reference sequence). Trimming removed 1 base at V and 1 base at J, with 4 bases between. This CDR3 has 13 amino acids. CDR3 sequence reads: CASSIVAQETQYF. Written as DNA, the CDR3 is TGTGCCAGTAGTATAGTGGCCCAAGAGACCCAGTACTTC.